This T cell receptor beta chain was recovered during a study of blood T cell repertoires in COVID-19. Germline V gives CDR1 MDHEN, CDR2 SYDVKM. This CDR3 has 12 amino acids. V shed 10 bases and J 8 bases; nucleotides not matched to a gene: 6. Original analysis: Estimation of nucleated cell counts relied on the amplification of reference gene primers. The method was immunoSEQ multiplex PCR; TCRdb's version includes in-frame clones alone and lacks a portion of them. V, J and clone size are taken as reported in that table, and D and trimming were inferred from the DNA itself. The sample has 180,000 or so clones; roughly 84% are singletons.

Input material: peripheral blood. This receptor was identified in a woman in her 70s with COVID-19, enrolled during active disease. The chain carries TRBV28 and TRBJ1-2; 11 bases match TRBD1. For the CDR3, the DNA is TGTGCCACACGGGACAGGGGGAGCGGCTACACCTTC. The encoded protein is CATRDRGSGYTF.